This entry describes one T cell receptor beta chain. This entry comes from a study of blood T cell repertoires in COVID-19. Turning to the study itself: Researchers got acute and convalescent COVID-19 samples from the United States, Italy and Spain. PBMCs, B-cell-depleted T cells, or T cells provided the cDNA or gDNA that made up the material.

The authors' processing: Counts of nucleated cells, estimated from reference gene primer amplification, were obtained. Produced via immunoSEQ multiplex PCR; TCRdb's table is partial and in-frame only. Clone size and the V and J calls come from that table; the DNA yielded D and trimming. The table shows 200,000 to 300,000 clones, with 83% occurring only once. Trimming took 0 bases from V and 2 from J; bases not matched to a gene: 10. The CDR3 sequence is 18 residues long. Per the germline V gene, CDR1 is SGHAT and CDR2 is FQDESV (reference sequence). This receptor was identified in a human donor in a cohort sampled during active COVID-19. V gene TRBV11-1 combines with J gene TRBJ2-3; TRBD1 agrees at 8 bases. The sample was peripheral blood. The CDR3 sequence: CASSLAGGRTGSTDTQYF. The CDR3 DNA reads TGTGCCAGCAGCTTAGCGGGCGGCCGGACAGGGTCCACAGATACGCAGTATTTT.